The entry below describes one T cell receptor beta chain. What it binds is not known. This sample was taken from a study of vaccination effects on CD4 cells after COVID-19. This CDR3 is built from 16 residues. CDR1 KGHDR and CDR2 SFDVKD come from the germline V gene. V shed 3 bases and J 6 bases; nucleotides not matched to a gene: 10. Sequenced by immunoSEQ multiplex PCR; TCRdb stores in-frame clones only, minus some. The profile covers around 56,000 clones, with roughly 80% appearing a single time and roughly 3.2% taken by the ten largest. Following an approximately 11-day culture, CD4+ T cells were purified. Recipients of the vaccine had no prior SARS-CoV-2 infection and negative nucleocapsid antibodies.

This TCR was sampled from a human donor who received a COVID-19 vaccine. The V and J genes are TRBV24-1 and TRBJ2-5; 9 positions agree with TRBD1. The sample was CD4+ T cells from PBMCs cultured without peptide, taken before COVID-19 vaccination. The CDR3 region has the DNA TGTGCCACCAGTGATGGAGGGACAGGGAAGGCGAAGACCCAGTACTTC. This sequence encodes CATSDGGTGKAKTQYF.